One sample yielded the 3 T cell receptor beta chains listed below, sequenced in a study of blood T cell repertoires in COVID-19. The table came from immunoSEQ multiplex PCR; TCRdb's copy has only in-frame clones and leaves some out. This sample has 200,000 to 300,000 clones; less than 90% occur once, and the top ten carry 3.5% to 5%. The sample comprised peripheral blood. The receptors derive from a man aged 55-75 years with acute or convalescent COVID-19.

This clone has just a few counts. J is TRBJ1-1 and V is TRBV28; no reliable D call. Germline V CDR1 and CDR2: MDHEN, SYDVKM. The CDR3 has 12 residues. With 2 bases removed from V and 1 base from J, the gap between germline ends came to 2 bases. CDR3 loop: CASSLQNTEAFF. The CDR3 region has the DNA TGTGCCAGCAGTTTACAGAACACTGAAGCTTTCTTT.

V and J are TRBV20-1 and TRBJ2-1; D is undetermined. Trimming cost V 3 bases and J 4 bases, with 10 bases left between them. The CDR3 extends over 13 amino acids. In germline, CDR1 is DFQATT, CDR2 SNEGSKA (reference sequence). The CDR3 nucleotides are TGCAGTGCTAGTAAGCACCAATACAATGAGCAGTTCTTC. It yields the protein CSASKHQYNEQFF.

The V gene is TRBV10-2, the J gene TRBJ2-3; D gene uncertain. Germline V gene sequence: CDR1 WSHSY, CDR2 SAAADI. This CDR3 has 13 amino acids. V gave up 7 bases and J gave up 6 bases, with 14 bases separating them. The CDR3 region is CASIPRVEDTQYF. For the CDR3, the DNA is TGCGCCAGCATTCCACGTGTCGAGGATACGCAGTATTTT.